Listed below are T cell receptor beta chains from one sample, sequenced in a study of blood T cell repertoires in COVID-19. Assay: immunoSEQ multiplex PCR; the TCRdb copy retains only in-frame clones and omits some. The sample records more than 95,000 clones, roughly 82% being singletons. The sequencing input was peripheral blood. These TCRs come from a man aged 55 to 70 with acute or convalescent COVID-19. Both conserved end residues are part of each CDR3. D genes are given only for firm matches. Size is omitted from some rows. Given values are once, few, many or a class for expanded clones.

D gene	J gene	V gene	clone size	CDR3 protein	CDR3 DNA
TRBD1	TRBJ2-5	TRBV6-5	NA	CASSYSDRVETQYF	TGTGCCAGCAGTTACTCCGACAGGGTAGAGACCCAGTACTTC
NA	TRBJ1-2	TRBV20-1	NA	CSAGVAYGYTF	TGCAGCGCGGGGGTTGCTTATGGCTACACCTTC
NA	TRBJ1-5	TRBV25-1	once	CASNSGGGNQPQHF	TGTGCCAGCAACTCGGGGGGTGGCAATCAGCCCCAGCATTTT
NA	TRBJ1-5	TRBV2	NA	CASKVSGSNQPQHF	TGTGCCAGCAAGGTCTCAGGGTCCAATCAGCCCCAGCATTTT
TRBD1	TRBJ1-1	TRBV19	NA	CASGGQGGMATEAFF	TGTGCCAGTGGTGGACAGGGCGGAATGGCCACTGAAGCTTTCTTT
NA	TRBJ1-5	TRBV7-2	NA	CASSLFIGRDNQPQHF	TGTGCCAGCAGCTTATTCATCGGCAGGGACAATCAGCCCCAGCATTTT
TRBD2	TRBJ2-1	TRBV7-2	NA	CASSLRIAGGVVNEQFF	TGTGCCAGCAGCTTAAGGATAGCGGGAGGGGTTGTCAATGAGCAGTTCTTC
TRBD1	TRBJ2-1	TRBV5-1	NA	CASSPGQGGYNEQFF	TGCGCCAGCAGCCCGGGACAGGGAGGCTACAATGAGCAGTTCTTC
NA	TRBJ2-5	TRBV28	NA	CASSPLGEGAYQETQYF	TGTGCCAGCAGCCCCCTAGGAGAGGGAGCGTACCAAGAGACCCAGTACTTC
NA	TRBJ2-5	TRBV3-1/TRBV3-2	NA	CASSQVSSQETQYF	TGTGCCAGCAGCCAAGTGTCCAGCCAAGAGACCCAGTACTTC
TRBD1	TRBJ1-5	TRBV6-5	NA	CASTSGTDNQPQHF	TGTGCCAGCACTTCCGGGACAGACAATCAGCCCCAGCATTTT
TRBD1	TRBJ1-6	TRBV5-1	NA	CASSLAAGDSSPLHF	TGCGCCAGCAGCTTGGCCGCAGGGGACAGTTCACCCCTCCACTTT
TRBD1	TRBJ1-1	TRBV5-1	NA	CASSFQTGEGGTEAFF	TGCGCCAGCAGCTTTCAGACAGGGGAAGGGGGCACTGAAGCTTTCTTT
NA	TRBJ1-5	TRBV30	NA	CAWGDNSNQPQHF	TGTGCCTGGGGGGACAATAGCAATCAGCCCCAGCATTTT
NA	TRBJ2-1	TRBV28	NA	CASRTGTSSYNEQFF	TGTGCCAGCAGGACCGGGACAAGCTCCTACAATGAGCAGTTCTTC
NA	TRBJ1-1	TRBV29-1	once	CSVEGQANTEAFF	TGCAGCGTTGAAGGACAGGCGAACACTGAAGCTTTCTTT
NA	TRBJ1-1	TRBV9	once	CASSVDLQLNF	TGTGCCAGCAGCGTAGACCTACAGTTGAATTTT
NA	TRBJ1-4	TRBV21-1	NA	CADDSPRGGVEKLFF	TGTGCCGACGACTCCCCACGGGGGGGGGTTGAAAAACTGTTTTTT
TRBD1	TRBJ2-1	TRBV4-1	few	CASSQPTDRVLNEQFF	TGCGCCAGCAGCCAACCGACGGACAGGGTGTTGAATGAGCAGTTCTTC
NA	TRBJ2-1	TRBV28	NA	CASSYRPSRGNEQFF	TGTGCCAGCAGTTACCGACCCTCACGGGGCAATGAGCAGTTCTTC
NA	TRBJ2-7	TRBV6-6	few	CASSWPNFRDEQYF	TGTGCCAGCAGTTGGCCGAACTTCAGGGACGAGCAGTACTTC
TRBD1	TRBJ1-3	TRBV28	few	CASSLDQGAGAGNTIYF	TGTGCCAGCAGTTTAGATCAGGGGGCCGGCGCTGGAAACACCATATATTTT
TRBD1	TRBJ1-6	TRBV3-1/TRBV3-2	NA	CASSQGQSNSPLHF	TGTGCCAGCAGCCAGGGACAGAGTAATTCACCCCTCCACTTT
TRBD2	TRBJ2-5	TRBV27	once	CASSPSGSLKTQYF	TGTGCCAGCAGTCCCAGCGGGAGTCTAAAGACCCAGTACTTC